A single sample gave rise to the 2 T cell receptor beta chains below, sequenced in a study of vaccination and CD4 T cells after COVID-19. Their antigens remain unidentified. Sequencing of the DNA from cultured CD4+ T cells was carried out with the Oncomine TCR Beta short-read assay. TCRdb used MiXCR to reprocess the PCR reads, holding one entry per CDR3 protein. The data contain approximately 15,000 distinct CDR3 sequences, approximately 57% of them singletons. Regarding treatment: roughly 10-day PBMC culture with coronavirus spike peptide pools or control peptides (ViraFEST assay). Material for sequencing was CD4+ T cells from blood, cultured in vitro. These receptors were obtained from a human donor who had recovered from COVID-19.

The chain links TRBV4-3 to TRBJ1-2, with D maybe TRBD1 (6 bases). The CDR3 runs 16 residues. V was trimmed by 0 bases and J by 4 bases, leaving 15 bases between them. Germline V gene data show CDR1 as LGHNA and CDR2 as YSLEER. In nucleotides, the CDR3 is TGCGCCAGCAGCCAAGACCTTGCCAGGGGTGTCTATGGCTACACCTTC. Translating gives CASSQDLARGVYGYTF.

This chain connects TRBV28 to TRBJ1-1; D gene ambiguous. CDR3 length: 13 amino acids. Germline V lookup: CDR1 MDHEN, CDR2 SYDVKM. V gave up 7 bases and J gave up 2 bases, with 11 bases separating them. CDR3 region: CASTRFRNTEAFF. The CDR3 DNA is TGTGCCAGCACCAGGTTTCGAAACACTGAAGCTTTCTTT.